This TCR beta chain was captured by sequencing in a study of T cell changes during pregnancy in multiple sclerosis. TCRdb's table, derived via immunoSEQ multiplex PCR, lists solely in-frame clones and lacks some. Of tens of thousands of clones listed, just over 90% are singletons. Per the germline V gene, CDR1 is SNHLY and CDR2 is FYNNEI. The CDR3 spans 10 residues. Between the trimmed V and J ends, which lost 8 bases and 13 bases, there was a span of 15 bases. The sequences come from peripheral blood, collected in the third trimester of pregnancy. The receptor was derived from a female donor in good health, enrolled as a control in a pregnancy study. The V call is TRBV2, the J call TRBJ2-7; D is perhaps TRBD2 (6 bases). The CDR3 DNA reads TGTGCCAGCGGGGGGTCCTACGTTTACTTC. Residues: CASGGSYVYF.